These 17 T cell receptor beta chains came from one sample sequenced in a study of blood T cell repertoires in COVID-19. Profiling relied on immunoSEQ multiplex PCR, and the TCRdb table lists in-frame clones only, not all of them. The sample lists more than 55,000 clones, 80% to 95% occurring once. Material for sequencing was peripheral blood. The receptors here all came from a man in his fifties with active COVID-19.

The chain couples TRBV6-5 to TRBJ1-4; 8 bases map to TRBD1. Per germline, CDR1 MNHEY and CDR2 SVGAGI. Trimming took 8 bases from V and 6 from J; bases not matched to a gene: 11. The CDR3 sequence is 15 residues long. For the CDR3, the DNA is TGTGCCAGCGGACAAAGGACAGGGTTTGATGAAAAACTGTTTTTT. Translated: CASGQRTGFDEKLFF.

The rearrangement joins TRBV19 to TRBJ2-3, with D perhaps matching TRBD1 (6 bases). This CDR3 is 15 amino acids long. Trimming pared 6 bases from V and 6 bases from J, leaving 19 bases between. Germline CDR1 and CDR2: LNHDA and SQIVND (reference sequence). The DNA of the CDR3 is TGTGCCAGTAGGCAACCGGGACACGTCGAGGATACGCAGTATTTT. It translates to CASRQPGHVEDTQYF.

V is TRBV5-1 and J is TRBJ2-2, with D uncertain. Trimming left V 2 bases short and J 0 bases short, with 8 bases between. The CDR3 runs 15 residues. Germline-derived CDR1 and CDR2 are SGHRS and YFSETQ. As DNA, the CDR3 is TGCGCCAGCAGCTTTTTAGAACCGAACACCGGGGAGCTGTTTTTT. Translated: CASSFLEPNTGELFF.

The gene calls are TRBV4-1 and TRBJ2-1; possible D gene TRBD2, 6 bases. This CDR3 has 17 amino acids. CDR1 is MGHRA, CDR2 YSYEKL, per germline. V lost 3 bases, J lost 3 bases, and 18 bases lay in between. In DNA, the CDR3 is TGCGCCAGCAGCCACGGGCCAATGCAGGGAGGCTACAATGAGCAGTTCTTC. Translated, it gives CASSHGPMQGGYNEQFF.

The chain couples TRBV28 to TRBJ1-1; D is undetermined. The CDR3 has 13 residues. Germline V gene lookup returns CDR1 MDHEN and CDR2 SYDVKM. V dropped 7 bases and J dropped 4 bases, with 13 bases sitting between them. The CDR3 DNA is TGTGCCAGCACCAAACCCTGGCCCACTGAAGCTTTCTTT. This codes for CASTKPWPTEAFF.

J is TRBJ1-3 and V is TRBV12-3 or TRBV12-4, with TRBD1 matching over 7 bases. There are 13 residues in the CDR3. The junction had 8 bases not matched to a gene; V was cut back by 8 bases and J by 7 bases. CDR3 DNA sequence: TGTGCCAGCGGGCCGACAGGGTTGAACACCATATATTTT. As protein: CASGPTGLNTIYF.

The rearrangement joins TRBV5-6 to TRBJ1-4, with D possibly being TRBD1 (6 bases). The CDR3 totals 17 residues. The V gene lost 3 bases and the J gene lost 1 base, with 16 bases spanning the gap. From germline, CDR1 is SGHDT and CDR2 YYEEEE. The CDR3 nucleotides read TGTGCCAGCAGCTGGGGACCCCCGACAGGAACTAATGAAAAACTGTTTTTT. Its translation is CASSWGPPTGTNEKLFF.

The chain combines TRBV11-3 with TRBJ1-1; maybe TRBD1 (6 bases). The germline V gene encodes CDR1 SGHNT and CDR2 YENEEA. V lost 6 bases and J lost 0, with 14 bases in between. This CDR3 has 15 residues. For the CDR3, the DNA is TGTGCCAGCAGTCAGTCAGGGGCGATGAACACTGAAGCTTTCTTT. Translating gives CASSQSGAMNTEAFF.

The rearrangement links TRBV3-1 (or the pseudogene TRBV3-2) to TRBJ2-3, with 8 nucleotides matching TRBD2. The CDR3 runs 16 residues. From germline, CDR1 is LGHDT and CDR2 YNNKEL (reference sequence). With V trimmed by 4 bases and J by 0 bases, 6 bases remained unmatched. Written as DNA, the CDR3 is TGTGCCAGCAGCCCGCATAGCGGGACTAGCACAGATACGCAGTATTTT. As protein: CASSPHSGTSTDTQYF.

The chain carries TRBV28 and TRBJ1-6; no definite D call. Germline V gene data show CDR1 as MDHEN and CDR2 as SYDVKM. The V gene lost 6 bases and the J gene lost 7 bases, with 19 bases spanning the gap. The CDR3 is 16 residues long. DNA for the CDR3: TGTGCCAGCAGCCGGAGCTCCCAGTCACGAAATTCACCCCTCCACTTT. This translates into CASSRSSQSRNSPLHF. The full variable domain, in which reference TRBV28 and TRBJ1-6 provide the parts outside the CDR3, is DVKVTQSSRYLVKRTGEKVFLECVQDMDHENMFWYRQDPGLGLRLIYFSYDVKMKEKGDIPEGYSVSREKKERFSLILESASTNQTSMYLCASSRSSQSRNSPLHFGNGTRLTVT.

The CDR3, as DNA: TGTGCCAGCAGTTACTCTAGCGGCCAGAACGAGCAGTACTTC. This gives the protein CASSYSSGQNEQYF. The rearrangement uses TRBV6-6 and TRBJ2-7; D is perhaps TRBD2 (6 bases). V lost 0 bases and J 5 bases, leaving 11 bases between the germline ends. CDR3 size: 14 residues. The germline V gene encodes CDR1 MNHNY and CDR2 SVGAGI (reference sequence).

The chain joins TRBV7-9 to TRBJ2-1; D is perhaps TRBD1 (5 bases). The V gene lost 0 bases and the J gene lost 4 bases, with 13 bases spanning the gap. Germline V CDR1 and CDR2: SEHNR, FQNEAQ (reference sequence). The CDR3 is 16 residues long. Written as DNA, the CDR3 is TGTGCCAGCAGCTTAGCAGGGGCTACCCTTTACAATGAGCAGTTCTTC. Amino acids: CASSLAGATLYNEQFF. Looking up the rest from reference TRBV7-9 and TRBJ2-1 gives the full variable domain: DTGVSQNPRHKITKRGQNVTFRCDPISEHNRLYWYRQTLGQGPEFLTYFQNEAQLEKSRLLSDRFSAERPKGSFSTLEIQRTEQGDSAMYLCASSLAGATLYNEQFFGPGTRLTVL.

The V gene is TRBV11-2, the J gene TRBJ1-4, with TRBD1 as a possible D gene (5 bases). CDR1 is SGHAT and CDR2 is FQNNGV in the germline V gene. V was trimmed by 5 bases and J by 8 bases, leaving 21 bases between them. The CDR3 consists of 16 residues. CDR3 residues: CASSLRDSIPPEKLFF. The CDR3 region has the DNA TGTGCCAGCAGCCTTCGGGACTCCATACCACCCGAAAAACTGTTTTTT.

The V call is TRBV2, the J call TRBJ2-2; D may be TRBD1 (5 bases). Germline V gene data show CDR1 as SNHLY and CDR2 as FYNNEI. The CDR3 is 14 residues long. V shed 7 bases and J shed 2 bases, with 11 bases lying between them. The CDR3 region has the DNA TGTGCCAGCACCGGACATATCAACACCGGGGAGCTGTTTTTT. Translated: CASTGHINTGELFF.

This clone was observed a single time. The chain employs TRBV7-2 and TRBJ2-7; 7 bases are a match to TRBD2. CDR1 is SGHTA, CDR2 FQGNSA, per germline. The length of the CDR3 is 15 residues. With V trimmed by 0 bases and J by 6 bases, 8 bases remained unmatched. The CDR3 nucleotides read TGTGCCAGCAGCTTAGCGGGAGATGGGGGGGGCGAGCAGTACTTC. This sequence encodes CASSLAGDGGGEQYF.

The CDR3 reads CASRALAYEQYF. For the CDR3, the DNA is TGCGCCAGCAGAGCCCTAGCGTACGAGCAGTACTTC. The chain recombines TRBV10-2 with TRBJ2-7; D may be TRBD2 (6 bases). Trimming removed 6 bases from V and 4 bases from J, with 10 bases in between. CDR3 length: 12 residues. CDR1 WSHSY and CDR2 SAAADI come from the germline V gene.

The chain employs TRBV7-2 and TRBJ2-5; D call uncertain. V was shortened by 3 bases and J by 3 bases, with 2 bases between the two germline ends. CDR3 length: 11 residues. CDR1 is SGHTA, CDR2 FQGNSA, per germline. This CDR3 is CASSFKETQYF. Written as DNA, the CDR3 is TGTGCCAGCAGCTTCAAAGAGACCCAGTACTTC.